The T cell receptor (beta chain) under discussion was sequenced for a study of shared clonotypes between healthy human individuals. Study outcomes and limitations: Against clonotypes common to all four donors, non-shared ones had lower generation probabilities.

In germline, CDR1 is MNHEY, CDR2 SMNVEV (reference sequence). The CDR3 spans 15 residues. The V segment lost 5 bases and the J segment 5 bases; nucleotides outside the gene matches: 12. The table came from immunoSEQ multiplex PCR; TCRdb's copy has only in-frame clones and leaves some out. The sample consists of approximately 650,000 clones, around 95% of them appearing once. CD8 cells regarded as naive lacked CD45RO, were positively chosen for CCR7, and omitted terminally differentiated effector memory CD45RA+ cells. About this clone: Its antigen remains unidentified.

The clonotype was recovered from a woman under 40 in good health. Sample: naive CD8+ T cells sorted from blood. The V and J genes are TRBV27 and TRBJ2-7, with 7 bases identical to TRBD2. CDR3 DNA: TGTGCCAGCAGTGTCGGGAGGACCCCATGGAACGAGCAGTACTTC. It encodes CASSVGRTPWNEQYF.